The rows below give T cell receptor beta chains drawn from one sample of a study of cytomegalovirus exposure and HLA in healthy donors. The repertoire was sequenced with immunoSEQ multiplex PCR; TCRdb's copy has only in-frame clones and lacks some. This sample has about 130,000 clones, with 8.5% found just once. The sequencing input was PBMCs. The receptors here all came from a man aged 40-55 years in good health and CMV-seronegative. CDR3s include the opening cysteine and the closing phenylalanine or tryptophan. Each record gives: clone size, J gene, V gene, D gene, CDR3 protein, CDR3 DNA. D genes are given only for firm matches. Only some rows state a clone size, as once, few, many or a class for expanded clones.

few | TRBJ2-3 | TRBV10-3 | TRBD1 | CAISAGQDTDTQYF | TGTGCCATCAGCGCGGGACAGGACACAGATACGCAGTATTTT
few | TRBJ1-2 | TRBV19 | TRBD1 | CASSIDQDRGAGYTF | TGTGCCAGTAGTATAGACCAGGACAGGGGCGCTGGCTACACCTTC
few | TRBJ2-3 | TRBV9 | - | CASSVGGITDTQYF | TGTGCCAGCAGCGTAGGAGGGATCACAGATACGCAGTATTTT
few | TRBJ1-6 | TRBV7-9 | - | CASPRGNLNSPLHF | TGTGCCAGCCCTCGGGGGAATCTCAATTCACCCCTCCACTTT
- | TRBJ2-5 | TRBV27 | - | CATGGVETQYF | TGTGCTACCGGCGGGGTAGAGACCCAGTACTTC
few | TRBJ2-3 | TRBV18 | - | CASSSTGTGGDTQYF | TGTGCCAGCTCATCCACCGGGACTGGAGGAGATACGCAGTATTTT
- | TRBJ2-2 | TRBV6-5 | - | CASSYVEGSNPGELFF | TGTGCCAGCAGTTACGTGGAGGGATCGAATCCCGGGGAGCTGTTTTTT
few | TRBJ2-3 | TRBV5-1 | TRBD2 | CASSLSQAGDTDTQYF | TGCGCCAGCAGCTTGTCTCAAGCGGGGGATACAGATACGCAGTATTTT
- | TRBJ2-3 | TRBV7-6 | - | CASSLRSSTDTQYF | TGTGCCAGCAGCCTACGATCTAGCACAGATACGCAGTATTTT
- | TRBJ1-6 | TRBV6-1 | - | CASSGPREGPLHF | TGTGCCAGCAGTGGTCCCAGGGAGGGGCCCCTCCACTTT
- | TRBJ2-3 | TRBV5-5 | - | CASSQMRDTDTQYF | TGTGCCAGCAGCCAGATGCGGGACACAGATACGCAGTATTTT
- | TRBJ1-4 | TRBV15 | - | CATSRGATSTTNEKLFF | TGTGCCACCAGCAGGGGGGCCACGAGCACAACTAATGAAAAACTGTTTTTT
- | TRBJ2-7 | TRBV5-4 | TRBD1 | CASSLGQGRYEQYF | TGTGCCAGCAGCCTGGGACAGGGCCGCTACGAGCAGTACTTC
- | TRBJ1-2 | TRBV9 | TRBD1 | CASSTSDRNYGYTF | TGTGCCAGCAGCACTTCGGACAGGAACTATGGCTACACCTTC
- | TRBJ2-3 | TRBV29-1 | TRBD2 | CSVTGGNTDTQYF | TGCAGCGTCACGGGGGGGAACACAGATACGCAGTATTTT
few | TRBJ1-1 | TRBV2 | TRBD1 | CATTGGTEAFF | TGTGCCACCACAGGGGGCACTGAAGCTTTCTTT
few | TRBJ2-5 | TRBV11-2 | TRBD2 | CASSPSGGIQETQYF | TGTGCCAGCAGCCCATCCGGGGGGATTCAAGAGACCCAGTACTTC
- | TRBJ1-1 | TRBV6-6 | TRBD1 | CASKEGAWSAFF | TGTGCCAGCAAAGAGGGGGCTTGGAGCGCTTTCTTT
- | TRBJ1-1 | TRBV6-1 | - | CASSWATEAFF | TGTGCCAGCAGTTGGGCCACTGAAGCTTTCTTT
- | TRBJ1-1 | TRBV5-1 | - | CASSLAPGDRTEAFF | TGCGCCAGCAGCTTGGCCCCGGGGGATAGAACTGAAGCTTTCTTT
- | TRBJ2-5 | TRBV7-7 | - | CASSSHFRGTEDLETQYF | TGTGCCAGCAGCTCCCACTTTCGCGGGACAGAGGACCTGGAGACCCAGTACTTC
few | TRBJ2-7 | TRBV15 | - | CATSRDRTPLGRLQYF | TGTGCCACCAGCAGAGACCGGACACCTCTGGGGAGGTTGCAGTACTTC
- | TRBJ2-7 | TRBV4-3 | TRBD1 | CASSQSGGYEQYF | TGCGCCAGCAGCCAATCAGGGGGCTACGAGCAGTACTTC
few | TRBJ1-5 | TRBV5-1 | - | CASSLGGKDQPQHF | TGCGCCAGCAGCTTGGGGGGCAAGGATCAGCCCCAGCATTTT
- | TRBJ2-1 | TRBV14 | TRBD2 | CASSQEFSGLAGGISSYNEQFF | TGTGCCAGCAGCCAAGAGTTCTCCGGACTAGCGGGGGGGATTAGCTCCTACAATGAGCAGTTCTTC
few | TRBJ2-5 | TRBV5-6 | - | CASSLGRETQYF | TGTGCCAGCAGCTTGGGCAGGGAGACCCAGTACTTC
many | TRBJ1-2 | TRBV6-4 | - | CASSDGQSDGYTF | TGTGCCAGCAGTGACGGGCAGTCCGATGGCTACACCTTC
few | TRBJ2-1 | TRBV30 | - | CAWSDAGAANEQFF | TGTGCCTGGAGTGATGCAGGGGCCGCGAATGAGCAGTTCTTC
few | TRBJ1-1 | TRBV6-5 | TRBD1 | CASSRTGGTEAFF | TGTGCCAGCAGCAGGACAGGGGGCACTGAAGCTTTCTTT
- | TRBJ1-1 | TRBV7-2 | - | CASSTRRGHTEAFF | TGTGCCAGCAGTACACGGCGGGGGCACACTGAAGCTTTCTTT
- | TRBJ1-1 | TRBV7-6 | - | CASSLGQDLNTEAFF | TGTGCCAGCAGCTTAGGTCAAGACTTAAACACTGAAGCTTTCTTT
- | TRBJ1-1 | TRBV27 | TRBD1 | CASSRQGNTEAFF | TGTGCCAGCAGTCGACAGGGGAACACTGAAGCTTTCTTT
few | TRBJ2-2 | TRBV2 | TRBD2 | CARGLAVGELFF | TGTGCCAGAGGACTAGCTGTCGGGGAGCTGTTTTTT
- | TRBJ2-5 | TRBV5-8 | TRBD2 | CASSLASGGAYETQYF | TGTGCCAGCAGCTTGGCTAGCGGGGGGGCCTATGAGACCCAGTACTTC
few | TRBJ2-7 | TRBV7-9 | TRBD1 | CASSWAGGNYEQYF | TGTGCCAGCAGCTGGGCAGGGGGCAACTACGAGCAGTACTTC
- | TRBJ1-5 | TRBV19 | - | CASSMNARQPQHF | TGTGCCAGTAGTATGAATGCCCGGCAGCCCCAGCATTTT
- | TRBJ2-3 | TRBV7-3 | TRBD2 | CASSSRLAGGTDTQYF | TGTGCCAGCAGCTCTCGACTAGCGGGGGGCACAGATACGCAGTATTTT
few | TRBJ1-1 | TRBV29-1 | - | CSGGGGYGLDTEAFF | TGCAGCGGTGGTGGGGGCTACGGGTTGGACACTGAAGCTTTCTTT
few | TRBJ2-7 | TRBV9 | - | CASSEGLTGTSYEQYF | TGTGCCAGCAGCGAGGGACTGACCGGAACGTCCTACGAGCAGTACTTC
- | TRBJ2-1 | TRBV6-6 | - | CASSYVGSNEQFF | TGTGCCAGCAGTTACGTCGGGTCCAATGAGCAGTTCTTC
- | TRBJ2-7 | TRBV10-1 | - | CASSESPNEQYF | TGCGCCAGCAGTGAGTCCCCCAACGAGCAGTACTTC
few | TRBJ2-7 | TRBV30 | TRBD2 | CAWSSSGGGYEQYF | TGTGCCTGGAGTTCTAGCGGGGGGGGCTACGAGCAGTACTTC